This T cell receptor (beta chain) was recovered during a study of cytomegalovirus exposure and HLA in healthy donors. Profiling relied on immunoSEQ multiplex PCR, and the TCRdb table lists in-frame clones only, not all of them. The data contain 130,000 to 150,000 clones, almost 90% of them singletons. Worth noting for this clone: Antigen: not known.

CDR1 is ENHRY, CDR2 SYGVKD, per germline. CDR3 size: 20 residues. Germline trimming cut 0 bases from V and 0 bases from J; bases unmatched to any gene: 9. Study-wide points: In the 130 or so validation repertoires, a later analysis found that first-cohort TCR clusters tended to co-occur. High specificity and sensitivity for cytomegalovirus status were reported for the classifier. While the bulk of TCR sequences proved rare, some public TCRs turned up in many donors.

The genes are TRBV10-3 and TRBJ2-1; 12 bases match TRBD2. Sample: PBMCs. The sequence was obtained from a woman between 18 and 29 years old in good health and CMV-seropositive. The CDR3 here is CAISESGLAGYTSSYNEQFF. The CDR3 coding sequence is TGTGCCATCAGTGAGTCCGGACTAGCGGGGTATACTAGCTCCTACAATGAGCAGTTCTTC.